The 20 T cell receptor beta chains below come from one sample, sequenced in a study of cytomegalovirus exposure and HLA in healthy donors. With 60 Vbeta and 13 Jbeta primers, the PCR was carried out. Generated by immunoSEQ multiplex PCR, the TCRdb table keeps only in-frame clones and is missing some. This sample has roughly 150,000 clones; more than 65% occur once, and the top ten carry approximately 1.6%. Sample: PBMCs. The receptors were gathered from a young woman in good health and CMV-seronegative.

V and J are TRBV29-1 and TRBJ1-2; 10 positions match TRBD1. Germline assignment: CDR1 SQVTM and CDR2 ANQGSEA. There are 12 residues in the CDR3. The trim removed 7 bases at V and 7 bases at J, leaving 6 bases unmatched. The CDR3 nucleotides read TGCAGCGCCGGACAGGGGGAAGCTGGCTACACCTTC. Amino acid sequence: CSAGQGEAGYTF. The full variable domain, its missing parts supplied by reference TRBV29-1 and TRBJ1-2, is SAVISQKPSRDICQRGTSLTIQCQVDSQVTMMFWYRQQPGQSLTLIATANQGSEATYESGFVIDKFPISRPNLTFSTLTVSNMSPEDSSIYLCSAGQGEAGYTFGSGTRLTVV.

The chain employs TRBV6-5 and TRBJ2-7; 9 nucleotides agree with TRBD1. J was trimmed by 4 bases and V by 5 bases; bases with no gene match: 6. The germline V gene has CDR1 MNHEY and CDR2 SVGAGI. CDR3 length equals 14 residues. CDR3: CASSPGQGLYEQYV. The CDR3 nucleotides are TGTGCCAGCAGTCCGGGACAGGGTCTATACGAGCAGTACGTC.

This clone was detected once. This rearrangement joins TRBV5-1 to TRBJ2-3, with 7 bases fitting TRBD2. CDR1 is SGHRS, CDR2 YFSETQ, per germline. V was pared by 3 bases and J by 2 bases, with 6 bases of the junction left unmatched. CDR3 length equals 15 residues. For the CDR3, the DNA is TGCGCCAGCAGCTCCAGCGGGGTAAACACAGATACGCAGTATTTT. Residues: CASSSSGVNTDTQYF.

This rearrangement joins TRBV28 to TRBJ1-2, with 9 bases matching TRBD1. The CDR3 contains 15 residues. Trimming took 3 bases from V and 2 from J; bases not matched to a gene: 4. CDR1 and CDR2 (germline): MDHEN, SYDVKM. CDR3 nucleotides: TGTGCCAGCAGTTTGGGCGACAGGGGGAACTATGGCTACACCTTC. It specifies CASSLGDRGNYGYTF.

The genes are TRBV14 and TRBJ2-4, with D unclear. Germline-derived CDR1 and CDR2 are SGHDN and FVKESK. CDR3 size: 15 residues. V was clipped by 0 bases and J by 0 bases, with 6 bases between them. The CDR3 sequence is CASSQDKLAKNIQYF. The DNA for the CDR3 is TGTGCCAGCAGCCAAGATAAACTAGCCAAAAACATTCAGTACTTC.

This sequence joins TRBV5-1 and TRBJ2-7; 14 nucleotides agree with TRBD2. The CDR3 length is 16 residues. The junction had 5 bases not matched to a gene; V was cut back by 5 bases and J by 1 base. CDR1 and CDR2 (germline): SGHRS, YFSETQ. The DNA for the CDR3 is TGCGCCAGCAGGGGACTAGCGGGAGATGAGTCCTACGAGCAGTACTTC. Protein sequence: CASRGLAGDESYEQYF.

This chain uses TRBV21-1 with TRBJ2-5; the table's TRBD2 call for D was not verified on the DNA. TRBV21-1 is listed as a pseudogene. CDR3 length: 16 residues. This CDR3 is CASSSGLAGGEETQYF. DNA for the CDR3: TGTGCCAGCAGCTCCGGACTAGCGGGAGGAGAAGAGACCCAGTACTTC.

The gene calls are TRBV2 and TRBJ1-2; TRBD1 matches at 9 bases. This CDR3 is 14 amino acids long. V lost 7 bases to trimming and J lost 2 bases; unmatched junction nucleotides: 5. CDR1 is SNHLY and CDR2 is FYNNEI in the germline V gene. The CDR3 DNA is TGTGCCAGCATGGAGGGGACAGGGAACTATGGCTACACCTTC. Encoded protein: CASMEGTGNYGYTF.

V and J are TRBV2 and TRBJ1-1, with D perhaps matching TRBD1 (6 bases). Looked up from germline, CDR1 is SNHLY and CDR2 is FYNNEI. Trimming cost V 8 bases and J 5 bases, with 9 bases left between them. The CDR3 sequence is 11 residues long. The CDR3 reads CASGRGTEAFF. The DNA for the CDR3 is TGTGCCAGCGGAAGGGGGACTGAAGCTTTCTTT.

The V gene is TRBV5-4, the J gene TRBJ1-1; D gene unclear. The CDR3 has 13 residues. V was clipped by 0 bases and J by 2 bases, with 5 bases between them. Germline lookup yields CDR1 SGHNT and CDR2 YYREEE (reference sequence). DNA of the CDR3: TGTGCCAGCAGCTTGGAACTTAACACTGAAGCTTTCTTT. Translated, it gives CASSLELNTEAFF. Full variable domain (missing parts from reference TRBV5-4 and TRBJ1-1): ETGVTQSPTHLIKTRGQQVTLRCSSQSGHNTVSWYQQALGQGPQFIFQYYREEENGRGNFPPRFSGLQFPNYSSELNVNALELDDSALYLCASSLELNTEAFFGQGTRLTVV.

This chain uses TRBV5-4 with TRBJ2-2; maybe TRBD2 (6 bases). Germline loops: CDR1 SGHNT, CDR2 YYREEE (reference sequence). The CDR3 is made up of 16 amino acids. V lost 10 bases and J 0 bases, leaving 19 bases between the germline ends. In nucleotides, the CDR3 is TGTGCCTCATCCACTGCGCGGGGCTCGAACACCGGGGAGCTGTTTTTT. Its protein is CASSTARGSNTGELFF.

The V and J genes are TRBV5-1 and TRBJ2-3; D may be TRBD2 (6 bases). In germline, CDR1 is SGHRS, CDR2 YFSETQ. V was pared by 4 bases and J by 5 bases, with 17 bases between. The CDR3 has 15 residues. This CDR3 is CASSQTRPDVDTQYF. In DNA, the CDR3 is TGCGCCAGCAGCCAGACTAGGCCGGATGTAGATACGCAGTATTTT.

Concerning this clone itself: Other DNA sequences within the sample encode an identical CDR3. The gene calls are TRBV6-4 and TRBJ2-3, with TRBD2 matching 7 bases. The V and J ends lost 3 bases and 1 base, in that order; junction bases with no gene match: 4. The CDR3 contains 15 residues. Germline V CDR1 and CDR2: MRHNA, SNTAGT. CDR3 sequence (DNA): TGTGCCAGCAGTGAGACCAGCGGGGGCACAGATACGCAGTATTTT. Amino acid sequence: CASSETSGGTDTQYF.

This clone has more than one count but fewer than ten. This sequence joins TRBV10-3 and TRBJ2-3, with 8 bases that match TRBD1. The germline V gene has CDR1 ENHRY and CDR2 SYGVKD. The V and J ends lost 6 bases and 3 bases, in that order; junction bases with no gene match: 5. The CDR3 has 14 amino acids. The CDR3 reads CAIRGQGDTDTQYF. The CDR3 DNA sequence: TGTGCCATCAGAGGACAGGGAGATACAGATACGCAGTATTTT.

The chain recombines TRBV19 with TRBJ2-1; 9 positions match TRBD1. Per germline, CDR1 LNHDA and CDR2 SQIVND (reference sequence). The ends lost 5 bases at V and 7 bases at J; junction bases unmatched: 6. CDR3 length equals 14 residues. The CDR3 coding sequence is TGTGCCAGTAGTGTCGGACAGGGGATAAATGAGCAGTTCTTC. This translates into CASSVGQGINEQFF.

The rearrangement links TRBV28 to TRBJ2-5; 11 nucleotides line up with TRBD2. The CDR3 length is 16 residues. V lost 6 bases, J lost 2 bases, and 8 bases stayed unmatched. Germline V gene lookup returns CDR1 MDHEN and CDR2 SYDVKM. The CDR3 DNA is TGTGCCAGCAGGATCCAACTAGCGGGAGTACAAGAGACCCAGTACTTC. Translating it yields CASRIQLAGVQETQYF.

The chain recombines TRBV5-4 with TRBJ1-2; 8 positions agree with TRBD1. V shed 4 bases and J 3 bases; nucleotides not matched to a gene: 8. The length of the CDR3 is 15 residues. Germline V gene data show CDR1 as SGHNT and CDR2 as YYREEE (reference sequence). The CDR3 is CASSPRQGTDYGYTF. The CDR3 DNA sequence: TGTGCCAGCAGCCCCAGACAGGGGACGGACTATGGCTACACCTTC.

The chain links TRBV4-1 to TRBJ2-5; maybe TRBD2 (6 bases). The CDR3 is made up of 17 amino acids. Germline V gene lookup returns CDR1 MGHRA and CDR2 YSYEKL. The V and J ends lost 0 bases and 4 bases respectively, with 18 bases between them. The CDR3 protein is CASSQEPLAGFRETQYF. Written as DNA, the CDR3 is TGCGCCAGCAGCCAAGAACCACTAGCAGGGTTTAGAGAGACCCAGTACTTC.

The chain uses TRBV6-1 and TRBJ1-5; a possible D gene is TRBD1 (6 bases). The V gene lost 7 bases and the J gene lost 0 bases, with 10 bases spanning the gap. The CDR3 sequence is 14 residues long. Per germline, CDR1 MNHNS and CDR2 SASEGT. As DNA, the CDR3 is TGTGCCAGCAACCGACAGGTTAGCAATCAGCCCCAGCATTTT. It translates to CASNRQVSNQPQHF.

V usage is TRBV6-6 and J usage is TRBJ1-1; 9 bases agree with TRBD1. The CDR3 length is 14 residues. V gave up 4 bases and J gave up 4 bases; unmatched junction bases: 4. Germline V CDR1 and CDR2: MNHNY, SVGAGI (reference sequence). The CDR3 DNA is TGTGCCAGCAGTTCGGGACAGGGAGGCACTGAAGCTTTCTTT. This codes for CASSSGQGGTEAFF.